This paragraph reports one TCR beta chain. The table came from immunoSEQ multiplex PCR; TCRdb's copy has only in-frame clones and leaves some out. The sample includes roughly 68,000 clones, 75% to 95% seen only once; the top ten take approximately 0.99%. This entry is derived from a study of OX40 agonist ivuxolimab in advanced cancers. The specimen comprised CD4+ or CD8+ T cells sorted from blood, sampled in a trial of the OX40 agonist ivuxolimab. This TCR came from an adult with an advanced solid tumor such as melanoma, head and neck, liver or kidney cancer.

DNA of the CDR3: TGTGCCAGTAGCACCGGACAGCGTAGCAATCAGCCCCAGCATTTT. This gives the protein CASSTGQRSNQPQHF. V usage is TRBV19 and J usage is TRBJ1-5, with D possibly being TRBD1 (6 bases). Per the germline V gene, CDR1 is LNHDA and CDR2 is SQIVND (reference sequence). V was trimmed by 6 bases and J by 0 bases, leaving 12 bases between them. The CDR3 consists of 15 residues.